One TCR beta chain is described in this entry. Its binding antigen is unknown. No base quality information exists; no much larger clone differs at one position. At the DNA level, this CDR3 is encoded by other sequences in the same sample as well. Via the germline V gene, CDR1 is SGHAT and CDR2 FQNNGV. V loses 1 base of germline sequence and J loses 2 bases, and the interval between the two ends is 3 bases. The CDR3 numbers 13 residues from cysteine through phenylalanine. The read is trimmed to its CDR3 DNA, 39 bases read in frame from base 1. Using the deep immunoSEQ assay, TCR CDR3 regions were amplified from genomic DNA by multiplex PCR. For each cell subset, the extracted genomic DNA was distributed evenly across all wells of several immunoSEQ 96-well plates, and each plate served as one replicate. For sorted subsets, 200 ng of genomic DNA, equivalent to 25,000 to 35,000 T cell genomes, went into each replicate PCR. Purified libraries were measured with a Qubit 3.0 fluorometer, size-checked on a Bioanalyzer 2100, and measured again with the KAPA Library Quantification kit. A separate single-read 150-cycle Illumina NextSeq 550 flow cell was used to sequence each immunoSEQ 96-well plate. The paper's data handling went like this. Because only junctional sequences without quality scores were contained in the immunoSEQ output, filtering matching that applied to full-length reads could not be performed. Sequences were annotated with PyIR, a Python wrapper for IgBLAST v1.9, and V/J genes and CDR3 were assigned using IMGT germline references. Reads with weak V/J assignments (E-value above 1e-6), missing CDR3, stop codons, out-of-frame junctions, or ambiguous translated residues were removed. A V3J clonotype was defined by an identical inferred V gene, J gene, and CDR3 amino acid sequence. Percentage overlap between repertoires was computed as shared unique clonotypes divided by the size of the smaller repertoire. Three approaches were used to assess repertoire richness: RTK rarefaction, the Chao1 estimator, and Recon v2.1 estimates of unobserved clonotypes. For all TCRbeta clonotypes obtained by the gDNA method from a handful of donors, generation probabilities were computed with OLGA. In its TCRdb copy, this immuneACCESS table keeps in-frame sequences only and misses some clones. Where compared with another copy, unresolved V genes explain less than half of these, and the others have no known cause. V, J and clone size are those of that table, while D and trimming were read from the DNA. The sample profile shows a few million clones; 90% to 95% of them were found once. Of the sample, about 0.13% is held by the ten largest clones.

The data belong to a study of shared clonotypes between healthy human individuals (TCRdb year 2020). Background for the entire study: A few men and a couple of women, aged 18 to 49 years, made up the cohort. For each donor, CD4 naive and CD4 memory were each given three plates, CD8 naive was given two plates, and CD8 memory was given one plate. To estimate repertoire size and how much clonotypes are shared between individuals, the study performed deep sequencing of blood TCR repertoires from roughly five healthy adults. Different laboratories and diverse techniques were used to prepare libraries and sequence TCR repertoires, to increase sequencing depth and limit assay-specific biases. Per donor, leukapheresis produced somewhere between about 0.9 and 9 billion PBMCs. Overall study outcomes, separate from this receptor: When a handful of donors were compared, the shared fraction of clonotypes was about 5.4% for naive CD4, around 3.6% for naive CD8, 2% to 2.5% for memory CD4, and roughly 0.4% for memory CD8. Pairwise subsampling indicated that sequencing depth was expected to affect the degree of clonotype sharing among donors. Larger estimated clonotype richness was generally found for naive subsets than for memory subsets. Because the study included a small number of donors, the genetic and exposure-history diversity represented was limited. Sampling was limited to blood, and TCR repertoires in tissue likely differ from TCR repertoires in blood. Compared with non-shared clonotypes, clonotypes shared by all four sorted-subset donors had higher generation probabilities. Rarefaction of sorted-subset datasets indicated incomplete sequencing despite the large sequencing depth.

Healthy HIV-negative adults with no recently reported acute infections or vaccinations were included as donors. Only Caucasian adults living in Nashville, Tennessee, USA were represented among the donors. Magnetic negative selection was used to enrich CD4+ T cells, after which naive cells were positively selected on CD45RA and the negative fraction became the memory subset. Blood was obtained by leukapheresis, after which PBMCs were separated by Ficoll-Histopaque density gradient centrifugation and cryopreserved in liquid nitrogen vapor phase. Purity and quantity of every magnetically sorted T cell population were checked by analytical flow cytometry. Genomic DNA was isolated from every sorted fraction and measured by UV absorbance on a Nanodrop 2000c.

Recombination joined TRBV11-2 with TRBJ2-1; no D segment can be confidently identified. Sequenced: naive CD4+ T cells sorted from blood. The cell subset or site label for this specimen denotes: CD45RA+ positively selected. This sequence originates from a man aged 18 to 30 in good health. The nucleotide sequence is given as TGTGCCAGCAGCTTAGGTGCCTACAATGAGCAGTTCTTC. Its coded protein is CASSLGAYNEQFF.